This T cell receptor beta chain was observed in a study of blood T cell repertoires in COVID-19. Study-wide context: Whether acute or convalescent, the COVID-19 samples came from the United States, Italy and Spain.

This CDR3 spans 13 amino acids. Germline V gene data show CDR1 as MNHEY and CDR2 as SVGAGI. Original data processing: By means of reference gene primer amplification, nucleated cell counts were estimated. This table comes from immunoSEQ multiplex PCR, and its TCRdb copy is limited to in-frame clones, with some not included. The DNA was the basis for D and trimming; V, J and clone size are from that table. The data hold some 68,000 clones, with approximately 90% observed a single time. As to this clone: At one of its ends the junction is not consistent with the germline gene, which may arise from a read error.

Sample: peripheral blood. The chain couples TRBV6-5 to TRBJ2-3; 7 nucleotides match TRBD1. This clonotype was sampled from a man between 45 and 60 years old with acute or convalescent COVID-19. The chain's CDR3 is CASRQGSIDTQYF. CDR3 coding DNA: TGTGCCAGCAGACAGGGGAGCATAGATACGCAGTATTTT.